This TCR beta chain was found in a study of vaccination and CD4 T cells after COVID-19. One entry per CDR3 protein, called by TCRdb with MiXCR from the PCR reads. The sample lists about 29,000 distinct CDR3 sequences, around 50% occurring once. The V gene lost 5 bases and the J gene lost 5 bases, with 18 bases spanning the gap. The CDR3 has 15 amino acids. Germline V gives CDR1 MDHEN, CDR2 SYDVKM. Sample time point: late sampling 161 to 241 days after vaccination in a few convalescent patients. This receptor was identified in a human donor who had recovered from COVID-19. The genes are TRBV28 and TRBJ2-5; no clear D. Sequenced here: CD4+ T cells from blood, sampled about 7 months after SARS-CoV-2 vaccination. CDR3: CASSPRSVGLETQYF. CDR3 DNA: TGTGCCAGCAGTCCCCGGAGCGTTGGTTTGGAGACCCAGTACTTC.